The 13 T cell receptor beta chains reported below all come from one sample, sequenced in a study of cytomegalovirus exposure and HLA in healthy donors. The PCR contained 60 Vbeta and 13 Jbeta primers. The data were produced by immunoSEQ multiplex PCR, yet TCRdb's version contains in-frame clones alone and is incomplete. Among some 170,000 clones listed, about 79% were seen once. Sample: PBMCs. These receptors originate from a man aged 35 to 55 in good health and CMV-seropositive.

The chain joins TRBV5-6 to TRBJ1-5; D is uncertain. V lost 5 bases and J 1 base, leaving 13 bases between the germline ends. This CDR3 comprises 15 residues. The germline gives CDR1 SGHDT, CDR2 YYEEEE. CDR3 in amino acids: CASRPGWASNQPQHF. CDR3 DNA sequence: TGTGCCAGCAGGCCTGGTTGGGCGAGCAATCAGCCCCAGCATTTT.

A few counts support this clone. The chain carries TRBV11-2 and TRBJ2-1; 8 nucleotides line up with TRBD2. The junction had 12 bases not matched to a gene; V was cut back by 5 bases and J by 6 bases. The germline V gene encodes CDR1 SGHAT and CDR2 FQNNGV. CDR3 length: 16 residues. CDR3 protein: CASSPLFAGGFNEQFF. DNA of the CDR3: TGTGCCAGCAGCCCCCTTTTTGCGGGAGGTTTCAATGAGCAGTTCTTC.

The gene calls are TRBV2 and TRBJ2-5, with 9 bases identical to TRBD1. The end of the DNA aligns better with TRBJ2-7, so the J call may be wrong. Germline CDR1 and CDR2: SNHLY and FYNNEI. The CDR3 is 16 amino acids. CDR3 nucleotides: TGTGCCAGCAGCCTTGGGACAGGGATGGGGATGTACGAGCAGTACTTC. This codes for CASSLGTGMGMYEQYF.

This chain uses TRBV19 with TRBJ2-7; 10 nucleotides line up with TRBD2. The length of the CDR3 is 15 residues. Germline CDR1 LNHDA, CDR2 SQIVND (reference sequence). The J segment lost 2 bases and the V segment lost 4 bases, leaving 5 bases of the junction unmatched. The CDR3 DNA reads as TGTGCCAGTAGTACCCTAGCGGGAGTTCCCTACGAGCAGTACTTC. It is translated as CASSTLAGVPYEQYF.

The genes are TRBV19 and TRBJ1-5; no definite D call. CDR1 and CDR2 (germline): LNHDA, SQIVND (reference sequence). Deletions cut 1 base from V and 1 base from J, with 11 bases between. There are 16 residues in the CDR3. The CDR3 reads CASSIGTSSSNQPQHF. DNA for the CDR3: TGTGCCAGTAGTATAGGAACGAGTTCCAGCAATCAGCCCCAGCATTTT.

The V gene is TRBV6-5, the J gene TRBJ2-5, with TRBD2 matching 12 bases. V lost 5 bases to trimming and J lost 2 bases; unmatched junction nucleotides: 3. In germline, CDR1 is MNHEY, CDR2 SVGAGI. CDR3 length equals 15 residues. The CDR3 nucleotides are TGTGCCAGCAGTCAGACTAGCGGGAGACAAGAGACCCAGTACTTC. This gives the protein CASSQTSGRQETQYF.

This chain links TRBV25-1 with TRBJ2-7; the match to TRBD1 covers 9 bases. J gave up 0 bases and V 4 bases, and 1 base lay outside the gene matches. CDR3 size: 14 residues. CDR1 is MGHDK, CDR2 SYGVNS, per germline. DNA for the CDR3: TGTGCCAGCAGTGCGGGACAGGGCTCCTACGAGCAGTACTTC. This sequence encodes CASSAGQGSYEQYF.

This clone was seen just once. The chain has TRBV6-1 and TRBJ2-2; 8 nucleotides align to TRBD2. After removal of 3 bases from V and 4 bases from J, the junction contained 7 bases not matched to a gene. CDR1 MNHNS and CDR2 SASEGT come from the germline V gene. This CDR3 spans 16 amino acids. The CDR3 loop is CASSERAGVSTGELFF. Written as DNA, the CDR3 is TGTGCCAGCAGTGAGAGAGCGGGAGTGTCCACCGGGGAGCTGTTTTTT.

This chain joins TRBV29-1 and TRBJ2-7, with 9 nucleotides matching TRBD2. CDR3 length equals 14 residues. Germline V gene sequence: CDR1 SQVTM, CDR2 ANQGSEA. Unmatched junction bases numbered 4, after V lost 2 bases and J lost 2 bases. CDR3 amino acids: CSVEYSGGTYEQYF. The CDR3 DNA is TGCAGCGTTGAATACAGCGGGGGGACCTACGAGCAGTACTTC.

The chain has TRBV10-3 and TRBJ1-5, with a tentative D call TRBD1 (6 bases). This CDR3 is built from 14 residues. Looked up from germline, CDR1 is ENHRY and CDR2 is SYGVKD. V lost 6 bases and J 1 base, leaving 10 bases between the germline ends. CDR3 DNA sequence: TGTGCCATCAGAGCGGGGGCCAGCAATCAGCCCCAGCATTTT. As protein: CAIRAGASNQPQHF.

J is TRBJ2-7 and V is TRBV2, with 7 bases matching TRBD1. Unmatched junction bases numbered 9, after V lost 6 bases and J lost 1 base. The CDR3 is made up of 15 amino acids. Germline values: CDR1 SNHLY, CDR2 FYNNEI. Here the CDR3 reads CASSVDRRTSYEQYF. DNA of the CDR3: TGTGCCAGCAGCGTGGACAGGCGAACTTCCTACGAGCAGTACTTC.

This sequence joins TRBV7-8 and TRBJ2-1, with TRBD2 matching 12 bases. The CDR3 loop spans 18 amino acids. Trimming cost V 0 bases and J 9 bases; bases outside gene matches: 12. The germline V gene encodes CDR1 SGHVS and CDR2 FQNEAQ. DNA for the CDR3: TGTGCCAGCAGCTTAGCGCGTGCTAGCGGGAGGGCCTGGATTGAGCAGTTCTTC. It codes for CASSLARASGRAWIEQFF.

The chain couples TRBV18 to TRBJ2-3; 8 positions match TRBD1. Per germline, CDR1 KGHSH and CDR2 LQKENI. After removal of 4 bases from V and 5 bases from J, the junction contained 5 bases not matched to a gene. The CDR3 totals 14 residues. The CDR3 reads CASSLGQGRDTQYF. The CDR3 DNA sequence: TGTGCCAGCTCACTAGGACAGGGCAGAGATACGCAGTATTTT. The full variable domain, completed using reference TRBV18 and TRBJ2-3, is NAGVMQNPRHLVRRRGQEARLRCSPMKGHSHVYWYRQLPEEGLKFMVYLQKENIIDESGMPKERFSAEFPKEGPSILRIQQVVRGDSAAYFCASSLGQGRDTQYFGPGTRLTVL.